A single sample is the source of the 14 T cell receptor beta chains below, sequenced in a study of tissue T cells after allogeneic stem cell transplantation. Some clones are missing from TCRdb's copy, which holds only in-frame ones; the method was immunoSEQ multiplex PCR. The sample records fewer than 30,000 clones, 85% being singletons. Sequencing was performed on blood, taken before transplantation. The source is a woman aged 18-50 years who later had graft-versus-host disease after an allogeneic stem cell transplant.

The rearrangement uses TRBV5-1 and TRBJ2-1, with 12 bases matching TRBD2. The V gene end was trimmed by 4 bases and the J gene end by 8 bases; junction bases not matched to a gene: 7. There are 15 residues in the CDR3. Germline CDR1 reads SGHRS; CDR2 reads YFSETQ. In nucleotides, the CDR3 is TGCGCCAGCAGCAAACTAGCGGGAGGTAACTATGAGCAGTTCTTC. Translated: CASSKLAGGNYEQFF. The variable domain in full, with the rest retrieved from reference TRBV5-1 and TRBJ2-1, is KAGVTQTPRYLIKTRGQQVTLSCSPISGHRSVSWYQQTPGQGLQFLFEYFSETQRNKGNFPGRFSGRQFSNSRSEMNVSTLELGDSALYLCASSKLAGGNYEQFFGPGTRLTVL.

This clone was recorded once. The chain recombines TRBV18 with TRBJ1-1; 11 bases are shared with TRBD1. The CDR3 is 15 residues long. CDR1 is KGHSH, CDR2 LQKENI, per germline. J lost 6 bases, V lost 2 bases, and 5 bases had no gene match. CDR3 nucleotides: TGTGCCAGCTCACCATATGGGACAGGGGGTTCTGAAGCTTTCTTT. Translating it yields CASSPYGTGGSEAFF. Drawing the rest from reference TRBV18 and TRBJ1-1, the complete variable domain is NAGVMQNPRHLVRRRGQEARLRCSPMKGHSHVYWYRQLPEEGLKFMVYLQKENIIDESGMPKERFSAEFPKEGPSILRIQQVVRGDSAAYFCASSPYGTGGSEAFFGQGTRLTVV.

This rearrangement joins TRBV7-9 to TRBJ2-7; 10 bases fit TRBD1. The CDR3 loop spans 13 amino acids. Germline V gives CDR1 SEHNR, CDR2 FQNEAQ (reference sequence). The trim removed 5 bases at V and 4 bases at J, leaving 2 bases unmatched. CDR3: CASSRDRGYEQYF. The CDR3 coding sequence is TGTGCCAGCAGCCGGGACAGGGGTTACGAGCAGTACTTC. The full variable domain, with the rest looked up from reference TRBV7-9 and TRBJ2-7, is DTGVSQNPRHKITKRGQNVTFRCDPISEHNRLYWYRQTLGQGPEFLTYFQNEAQLEKSRLLSDRFSAERPKGSFSTLEIQRTEQGDSAMYLCASSRDRGYEQYFGPGTRLTVT.

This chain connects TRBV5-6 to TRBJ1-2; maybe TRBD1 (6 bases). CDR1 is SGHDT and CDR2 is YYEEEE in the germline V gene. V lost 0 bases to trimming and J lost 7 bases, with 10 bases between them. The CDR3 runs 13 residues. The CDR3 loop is CASSLVGGGGYTF. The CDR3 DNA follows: TGTGCCAGCAGCTTGGTAGGGGGTGGTGGCTACACCTTC.

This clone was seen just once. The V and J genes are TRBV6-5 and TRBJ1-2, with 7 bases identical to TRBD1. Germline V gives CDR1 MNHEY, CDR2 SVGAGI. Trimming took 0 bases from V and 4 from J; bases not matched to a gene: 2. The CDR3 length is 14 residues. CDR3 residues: CASSYSGTVYGYTF. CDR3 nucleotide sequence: TGTGCCAGCAGTTACTCAGGGACAGTCTATGGCTACACCTTC.

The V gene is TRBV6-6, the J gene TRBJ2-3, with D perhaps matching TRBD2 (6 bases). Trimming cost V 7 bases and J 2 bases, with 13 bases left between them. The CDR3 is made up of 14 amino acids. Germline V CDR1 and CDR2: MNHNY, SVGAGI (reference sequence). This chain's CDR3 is CASKITSPTDTQYF. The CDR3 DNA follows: TGTGCCAGCAAAATCACTAGCCCCACAGATACGCAGTATTTT.

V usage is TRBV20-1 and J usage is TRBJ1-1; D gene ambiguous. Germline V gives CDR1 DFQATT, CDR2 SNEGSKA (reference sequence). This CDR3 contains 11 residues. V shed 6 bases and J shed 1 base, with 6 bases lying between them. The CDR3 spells CSARGNTEAFF. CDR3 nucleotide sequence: TGCAGTGCCCGAGGGAACACTGAAGCTTTCTTT.

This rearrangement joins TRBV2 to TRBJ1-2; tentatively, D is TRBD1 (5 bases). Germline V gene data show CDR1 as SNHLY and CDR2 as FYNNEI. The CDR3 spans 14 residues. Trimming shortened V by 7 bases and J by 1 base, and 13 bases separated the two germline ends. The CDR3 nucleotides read TGTGCCAGCACGGGAGGGCAGGGTAACTATGGCTACACCTTC. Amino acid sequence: CASTGGQGNYGYTF.

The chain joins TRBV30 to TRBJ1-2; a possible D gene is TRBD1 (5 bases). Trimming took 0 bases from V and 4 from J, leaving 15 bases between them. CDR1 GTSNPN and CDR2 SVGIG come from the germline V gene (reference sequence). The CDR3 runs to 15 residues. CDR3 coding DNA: TGTGCCTGGAGTGTCCCGGGGGGTCTAAGCTATGGCTACACCTTC. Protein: CAWSVPGGLSYGYTF.

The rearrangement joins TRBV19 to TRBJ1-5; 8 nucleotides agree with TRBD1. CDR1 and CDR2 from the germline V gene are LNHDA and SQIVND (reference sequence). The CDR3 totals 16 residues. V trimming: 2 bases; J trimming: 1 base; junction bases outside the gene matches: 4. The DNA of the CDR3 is TGTGCCAGTAGTATAACTCGGGACAGGAGCAATCAGCCCCAGCATTTT. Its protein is CASSITRDRSNQPQHF.

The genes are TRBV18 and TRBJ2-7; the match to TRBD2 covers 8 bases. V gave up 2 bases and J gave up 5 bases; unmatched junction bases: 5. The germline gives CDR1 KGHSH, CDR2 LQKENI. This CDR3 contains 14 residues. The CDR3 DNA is TGTGCCAGCTCACCAGTTGCGGGGGGTAACGAGCAGTACTTC. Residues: CASSPVAGGNEQYF.

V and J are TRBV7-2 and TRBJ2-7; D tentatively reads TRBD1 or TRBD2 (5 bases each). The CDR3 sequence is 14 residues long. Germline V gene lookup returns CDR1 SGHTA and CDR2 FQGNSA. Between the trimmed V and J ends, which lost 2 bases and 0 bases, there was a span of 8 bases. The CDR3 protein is CASSLWDRSYEQYF. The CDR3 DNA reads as TGTGCCAGCAGCTTATGGGACCGCTCCTACGAGCAGTACTTC.

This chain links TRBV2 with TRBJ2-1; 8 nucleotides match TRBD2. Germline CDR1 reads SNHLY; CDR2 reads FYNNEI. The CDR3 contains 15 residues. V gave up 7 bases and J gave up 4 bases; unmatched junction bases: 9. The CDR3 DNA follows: TGTGCCAGCACACCAGGACTAGCTCGTTACAATGAGCAGTTCTTC. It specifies CASTPGLARYNEQFF.

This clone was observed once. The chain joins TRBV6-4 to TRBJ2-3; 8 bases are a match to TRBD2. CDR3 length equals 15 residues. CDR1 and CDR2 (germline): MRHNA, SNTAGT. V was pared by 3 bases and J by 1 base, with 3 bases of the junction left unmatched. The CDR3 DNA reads TGTGCCAGCAGTGAAACTAGCGGAGGCACAGATACGCAGTATTTT. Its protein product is CASSETSGGTDTQYF.